Sequencing of this TCR beta chain was carried out in a study of T cells in tuberculosis. In the study overall: CD1B tetramers identified T cells specific for mycobacterial lipid GMM. IGRA-negative adolescents, IGRA-positive adolescents with latent tuberculosis and adults with active tuberculosis formed this South African cohort.

Profiled with immunoSEQ multiplex PCR; TCRdb holds only in-frame clones, not every one. This sample has 44,000 or so clones, with about 95% found just once. Germline V gene lookup returns CDR1 SNHLY and CDR2 FYNNEI. V shed 0 bases, J shed 5 bases, and the junction held 2 bases outside the gene matches. The CDR3 loop spans 14 amino acids. In regard to this clone: What it recognizes is unknown.

Study-level points and caveats: Smaller distances to GMM-specific TCRs suggested their expansion in active tuberculosis.

The chain links TRBV2 to TRBJ1-2, with 8 bases aligning to TRBD1. The TCR sequence derives from a donor between 5 and 29 years old with latent tuberculosis or without tuberculosis infection. Sequencing was carried out using PBMCs. The chain's CDR3 is CASSEATGGYGYTF. Written as DNA, the CDR3 is TGTGCCAGCAGTGAAGCTACAGGGGGTTATGGCTACACCTTC.